This T cell receptor (beta chain) emerged from a study of human T cells and chemical hapten exposure. Study context: The patient population, which was mostly female, had alopecia areata, totalis or universalis. Study observations and caveats: Counts of TCRs above 1 in 1000 frequency stayed unchanged with DPC sensitization.

TCRdb recomputed calls from the RACE reads with MiXCR, one row per CDR3 protein. The sample lists about 360,000 distinct CDR3 sequences, 4.8% occurring once. Only a few counts were recorded for this clonotype. What it binds is not known. Looked up from germline, CDR1 is SGHDN and CDR2 is FVKESK. This CDR3 is 13 amino acids long. V shed 0 bases and J shed 10 bases, with 10 bases lying between them. The time point is: patch test 1, 2 weeks after DPC sensitization. As to treatment: therapeutic diphenylcyclopropenone sensitization with weekly scalp DPC. The material sequenced was whole blood, taken in connection with sensitization to the hapten diphenylcyclopropenone (DPC). The clonotype comes from a woman between 45 and 60 years old with alopecia areata. Some clones in this sample may be carry-over from other donors' samples. The chain is built from TRBV14 and TRBJ2-1; D is uncertain. CDR3 nucleotide sequence: TGTGCCAGCAGCCAAGAGCCCCCCCGCGAGCAGTTCTTC. Its translation is CASSQEPPREQFF.